This T cell receptor beta chain was found in a study of T cells in tumors after PD-1 blockade. The overall study: Patients received pembrolizumab 200 mg every 3 weeks or cemiplimab 350 mg every 2 weeks. Study-level points and caveats: Peripheral recruitment is suggested, as some novel exhausted tumor clones were in pre-treatment blood.

Tumor or blood genomic DNA was sequenced, with inputs of about 550 ng to 6,004 ng. A remark on this clone: The antigen is unknown.

Germline CDR1 is ENHRY and CDR2 is SYGVKD. The CDR3 is 12 residues long. The V and J ends lost 3 bases and 12 bases respectively, with 15 bases between them. TCRdb's table, derived via immunoSEQ multiplex PCR, lists solely in-frame clones and lacks some. The table lists roughly 19,000 clones, roughly 80% of them singletons. Sequencing used PBMCs, obtained after anti-PD-1 therapy. This receptor was taken from a human donor with advanced basal cell or squamous cell carcinoma (not recorded which). V and J are TRBV10-3 and TRBJ2-7; D may correspond to TRBD1 or TRBD2 (5 bases each). CDR3 bases: TGTGCCATCAGTGAACCGGGGCACGAGGGGTACTTC. Its translation is CAISEPGHEGYF.